This is a list of T cell receptor beta chains from one sample in a study of human T cells and chemical hapten exposure. Using its own MiXCR run on the RACE reads, TCRdb lists one record per CDR3 protein. The sample records about 80,000 distinct CDR3 sequences, roughly 15% being singletons. The sample was whole blood, taken in connection with sensitization to the hapten diphenylcyclopropenone (DPC). The receptors originated from a woman between 50 and 59 years old with alopecia areata. Some clones in this sample may be carry-over from other donors' samples. The CDR3 runs from the conserved cysteine through the conserved F or W. A D gene is named only where the DNA matches it firmly. Rows give clone size only sometimes, using once, few, many, or a class for an expanded clone.

D gene	CDR3 length	V gene	J gene	clone size	CDR3 protein	CDR3 DNA
-	13	TRBV24-1	TRBJ2-2	many	CATSERSDGELFF	TGTGCCACCAGTGAAAGGTCGGACGGGGAGCTGTTTTTT
TRBD1	14	TRBV6-1	TRBJ2-4	-	CASSLQGARDIQYF	TGTGCCAGCAGTTTACAGGGGGCTAGGGACATTCAGTACTTC
-	13	TRBV20-1	TRBJ1-6	few	CSALVSYNSPLHF	TGCAGTGCTCTGGTCAGCTATAATTCACCCCTCCACTTT
-	15	TRBV4-3	TRBJ2-7	many	CASSQDGFSPYEQYF	TGCGCCAGCAGCCAAGATGGATTTAGTCCCTACGAGCAGTACTTC
-	13	TRBV12-3/TRBV12-4	TRBJ1-5	-	CASSLALNQPQHF	TGTGCCAGCAGTTTAGCGCTTAATCAGCCCCAGCATTTT
-	13	TRBV28	TRBJ2-7	few	CASSLLSRQAQYF	TGTGCCAGCAGTTTATTGTCCCGACAGGCGCAGTACTTC
-	17	TRBV21-1	TRBJ2-3	few	CASSKAWSEMYGMGQYF	TGTGCCAGCAGCAAAGCTTGGTCGGAGATGTACGGTATGGGGCAGTATTTT
TRBD1	13	TRBV11-3	TRBJ2-1	few	CASQQDRGGEQFF	TGTGCCAGCCAACAGGACAGGGGAGGTGAGCAGTTCTTC
TRBD1	14	TRBV7-2	TRBJ1-1	few	CASSSRTGDTEAFF	TGTGCCAGCAGCTCCAGGACAGGGGACACTGAAGCTTTCTTT
-	14	TRBV6-6	TRBJ1-5	-	CASSYDRTGQPQHF	TGTGCCAGCAGTTACGATCGGACCGGCCAGCCCCAGCATTTT
-	14	TRBV11-2	TRBJ2-4	-	CASSQLTRAGQSDF	TGTGCCAGCAGCCAATTAACGCGAGCGGGACAATCGGACTTC
TRBD2	15	TRBV7-2	TRBJ2-7	few	CASSLVGGRPHEQYF	TGTGCCAGCAGCTTAGTGGGCGGGAGACCTCACGAGCAGTACTTC
TRBD1	16	TRBV18	TRBJ2-1	-	CASSLSDRGNIGEQFF	TGTGCCAGCTCACTTTCGGACAGGGGTAATATAGGTGAGCAGTTCTTC
-	15	TRBV7-9	TRBJ2-1	many	CASSPIPAGTGEQFF	TGTGCCAGCAGCCCCATACCCGCCGGGACGGGTGAGCAGTTCTTC
-	12	TRBV20-1	TRBJ1-6	-	CSAPRGSSPLHF	TGCAGTGCACCTCGAGGTAGTTCACCCCTCCACTTT
-	11	TRBV28	TRBJ2-1	-	CASSSSTEQFF	TGTGCCAGCAGTTCCTCTACCGAACAGTTCTTC
TRBD2	13	TRBV10-3	TRBJ2-1	-	CAISGLAGVEQFF	TGTGCCATCTCGGGACTAGCGGGAGTGGAGCAGTTCTTC
-	12	TRBV28	TRBJ1-1	-	CASSLFPVGAFF	TGTGCCAGCAGTTTATTCCCCGTAGGAGCTTTCTTT
-	14	TRBV2	TRBJ2-1	few	CASSIGLSYNEQFF	TGTGCCAGCAGTATAGGGCTCTCCTACAATGAGCAGTTCTTC
-	14	TRBV5-1	TRBJ2-5	-	CASSPDSGQETQYF	TGCGCCAGCAGCCCCGACAGCGGACAAGAGACCCAGTACTTC
TRBD1	14	TRBV11-2	TRBJ1-1	-	CASSLGDRRTEAFF	TGTGCCAGCAGCTTAGGGGACAGGCGGACTGAAGCTTTCTTT
-	11	TRBV5-1	TRBJ2-5	many	CASSPAGTQYF	TGCGCCAGCAGCCCAGCCGGGACCCAGTACTTC